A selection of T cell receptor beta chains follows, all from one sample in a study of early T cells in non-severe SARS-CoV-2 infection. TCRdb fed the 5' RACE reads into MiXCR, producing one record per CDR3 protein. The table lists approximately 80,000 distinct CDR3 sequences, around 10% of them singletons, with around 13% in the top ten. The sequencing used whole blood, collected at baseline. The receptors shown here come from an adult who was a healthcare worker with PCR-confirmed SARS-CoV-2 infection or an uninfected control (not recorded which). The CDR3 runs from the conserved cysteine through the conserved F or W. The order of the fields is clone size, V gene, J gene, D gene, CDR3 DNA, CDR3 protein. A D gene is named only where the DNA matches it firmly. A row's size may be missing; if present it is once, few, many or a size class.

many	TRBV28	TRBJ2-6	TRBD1	TGTGCCAGCAGTACCCCACAGGGGAGCTCTGGGGCCAACGTCCTGACTTTC	CASSTPQGSSGANVLTF
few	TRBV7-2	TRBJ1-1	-	TGTGCCAGCAGCTTAGGCAGACGGACTGAAGCTTTCTTT	CASSLGRRTEAFF
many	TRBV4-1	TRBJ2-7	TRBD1	TGCGCCAGCAGCCAGATCTCAGACAGGGGGCGTAAAGGGCAGTACTTC	CASSQISDRGRKGQYF
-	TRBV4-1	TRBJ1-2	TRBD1	TGCGCCAGCAGCCAAGAAGGGGGCAACGGCTACACCTTC	CASSQEGGNGYTF
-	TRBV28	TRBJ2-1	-	TGTGCCACCTGTCAGGGTTTTAGCAATGAGCAGTTCTTC	CATCQGFSNEQFF
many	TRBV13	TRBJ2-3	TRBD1	TGTGCCAGCAGCTTACGGTTAGGGACAGGGTCCATGGATACGCAGTATTTT	CASSLRLGTGSMDTQYF
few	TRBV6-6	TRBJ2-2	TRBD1	TGTGCCAGCAGTTACGGTGACAGGGTAACCGGGGAGCTGTTTTTT	CASSYGDRVTGELFF
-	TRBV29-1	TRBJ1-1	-	TGCAGCGGCTCACTAGAAGTGAACACTGAAGCTTTCTTT	CSGSLEVNTEAFF
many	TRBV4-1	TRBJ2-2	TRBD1	TGCGCCAGCAGCCAAGGGCCCCTGGGGGGACAGGGGATGCGAAAGGACACCGGGGAGCTGTTTTTT	CASSQGPLGGQGMRKDTGELFF
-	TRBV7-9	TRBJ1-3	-	TGTGCCAGCAGCCCCCCCTGGTCCCCCGACGGAAACACCATATATTTT	CASSPPWSPDGNTIYF
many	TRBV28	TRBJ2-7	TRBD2	TGTGCCACCCGAGGACTAGCGGGGAACTACGAGCAGTACTTC	CATRGLAGNYEQYF
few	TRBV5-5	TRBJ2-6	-	TGTGCCAGCAGCTTGATTCCCAGCAATACGGGGGCCAACGTCCTGACTTTC	CASSLIPSNTGANVLTF
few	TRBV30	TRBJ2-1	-	TGTGCCTGGAGTGCCGGGCGTTCCTACAATGAGCAGTTCTTC	CAWSAGRSYNEQFF
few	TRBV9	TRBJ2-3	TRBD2	TGTGCCAGCAGCGCCCGCTCTAGCGGGGCCACAGATACGCAGTATTTT	CASSARSSGATDTQYF
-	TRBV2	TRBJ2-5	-	TGTGCCAGCAGTTGGATTTTCGAGACCCAGTACTTC	CASSWIFETQYF
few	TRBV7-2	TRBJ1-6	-	TGTGCCAGCAGCTTGGAAGGTTATAATTCACCCCTCCACTTT	CASSLEGYNSPLHF
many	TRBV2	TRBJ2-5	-	TGTGCCAGCAGCAAGGGAGGTGCGGACCAAGAGACCCAGTACTTC	CASSKGGADQETQYF
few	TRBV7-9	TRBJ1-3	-	TGTGCCAGCAGCTTACCCCTTAGGCCGGGACACGGAAACACCATATATTTT	CASSLPLRPGHGNTIYF
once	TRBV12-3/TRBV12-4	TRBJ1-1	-	TGTGCCAGCAGTTCTCAGATCAGGGGCACTGAAGCTTTCTTT	CASSSQIRGTEAFF
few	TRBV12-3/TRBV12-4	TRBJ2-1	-	TGTGCCAGCAGACTAAACGCTGACAATGAGCAGTTCTTC	CASRLNADNEQFF
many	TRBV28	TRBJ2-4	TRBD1	TGTGCCAGCAGTACCGGGACAGGGGGTTCCAAAAACATTCAGTACTTC	CASSTGTGGSKNIQYF
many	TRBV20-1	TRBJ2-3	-	TGCAGTGCTAGAGCTCTAGCGACTACAGATACGCAGTATTTT	CSARALATTDTQYF
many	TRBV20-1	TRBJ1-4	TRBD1	TGCAGTGCAACCCAAGGGACAGTTACTAATGAAAAACTGTTTTTT	CSATQGTVTNEKLFF
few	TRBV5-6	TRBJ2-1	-	TGTGCCAGCAGCTTGATAATGACTCTCAGCTCCTACAATGAGCAGTTCTTC	CASSLIMTLSSYNEQFF
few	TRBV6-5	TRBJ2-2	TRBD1	TGTGCCAGCAAAGGGACAGGGGGCCTCGGGGAGCTGTTTTTT	CASKGTGGLGELFF
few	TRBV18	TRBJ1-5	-	TGTGCCAGCTCACCTAAGGGCTCCAATCAGCCCCAGCATTTT	CASSPKGSNQPQHF
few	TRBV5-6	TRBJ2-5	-	TGTGCCAGCAGCTTGAGTTGGGAAGAGACCCAGTACTTC	CASSLSWEETQYF
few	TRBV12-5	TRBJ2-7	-	TGTGCTAGTGGCCCGGCGAGGGGATGGTACGAGCAGTACTTC	CASGPARGWYEQYF
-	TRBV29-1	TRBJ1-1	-	TGCAGCGTTGACGATCCTGAAGCTTTCTTT	CSVDDPEAFF
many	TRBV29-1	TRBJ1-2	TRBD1	TGCAGCGTTGTTGACAGGGCGAACTATGGCTACACCTTC	CSVVDRANYGYTF
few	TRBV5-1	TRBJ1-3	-	TGCGCCAGCAGCTACCAGGGAGACTCTGGAAACACCATATATTTT	CASSYQGDSGNTIYF
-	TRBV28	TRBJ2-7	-	TGTGCCAGCCGAGACCTCCTGGCCGAGCAGTACTTC	CASRDLLAEQYF
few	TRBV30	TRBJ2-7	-	TGTGCCTGGAGTGATGTGAGCTACGAGCAGTACTTC	CAWSDVSYEQYF
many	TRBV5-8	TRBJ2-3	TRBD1	TGTGCCAGCAGCCTGGGACAGGGGGGGTCAGTTGCAGATACGCAGTATTTT	CASSLGQGGSVADTQYF
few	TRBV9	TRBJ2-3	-	TGTGCCAGCAGCGTAGAACTAGATACGCAGTATTTT	CASSVELDTQYF
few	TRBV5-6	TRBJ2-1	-	TGTGCCAGCAGCTTTGTTGGCAGGGACCATGAGCAGTTCTTC	CASSFVGRDHEQFF
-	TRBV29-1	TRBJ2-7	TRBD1	TGCAGCGTCCGGGACAGCATATACTACGAGCAGTACTTC	CSVRDSIYYEQYF
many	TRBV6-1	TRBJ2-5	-	TGTGCCAGCAGTGAAGACCCCGGAGCGGTGGAGACCCAGTACTTC	CASSEDPGAVETQYF
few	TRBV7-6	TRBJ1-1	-	TGTGCCAGCAGCTTAGCGCTCGCCAACACTGAAGCTTTCTTT	CASSLALANTEAFF
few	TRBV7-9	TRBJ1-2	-	TGTGCCAGCAGCTTTGTCGAGCGATATGGCTACACCTTC	CASSFVERYGYTF
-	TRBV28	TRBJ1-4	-	TGTGCCAGCAGGGATCCGGGAACTGCAACTAATGAAAAACTGTTTTTT	CASRDPGTATNEKLFF
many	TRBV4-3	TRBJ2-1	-	TGCGCCAGCAGCCAAGAACCGGATAGGGAGCAGTTCTTC	CASSQEPDREQFF
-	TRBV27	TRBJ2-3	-	TGTGCCAGCAGTTTGTGGACTCACACAGATACGCAGTATTTT	CASSLWTHTDTQYF
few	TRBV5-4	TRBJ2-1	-	TGTGCCAGCAGCCCTCAGAGGGCTGGTGTCTACAATGAGCAGTTCTTC	CASSPQRAGVYNEQFF
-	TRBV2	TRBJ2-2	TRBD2	TGTGCCACCACCATTCTAGCGGGGGGGCCAATCGGGGAGCTGTTTTTT	CATTILAGGPIGELFF
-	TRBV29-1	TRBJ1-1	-	TGCAGCGCCGTCCGGACAGCCTTGAACACTGAAGCTTTCTTT	CSAVRTALNTEAFF
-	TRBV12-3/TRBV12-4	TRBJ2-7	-	TGTGCCAGCAGTTTTGCGGGCTACGAGCAGTACTTC	CASSFAGYEQYF
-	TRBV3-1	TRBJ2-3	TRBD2	TGTGCCAGCAGCCAAATACGACTAGCGGGGATAGATACGCAGTATTTT	CASSQIRLAGIDTQYF
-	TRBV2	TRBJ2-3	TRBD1	TGTGCCACCTGGACAGGGTCTCAGACAGATACGCAGTATTTT	CATWTGSQTDTQYF
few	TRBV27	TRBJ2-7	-	TGTGCCAGCAGTTTTGCCGCCGCCTACGAGCAGTACTTC	CASSFAAAYEQYF
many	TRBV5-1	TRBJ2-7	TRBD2	TGCGCCAGCGCCTGGGGCGGGGGGCGCGACCCCTACGAGCAGTACTTC	CASAWGGGRDPYEQYF
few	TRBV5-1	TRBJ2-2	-	TGCGCCAGCAGCTTGGCCCTAGCCGAGAACACCGGGGAGCTGTTTTTT	CASSLALAENTGELFF
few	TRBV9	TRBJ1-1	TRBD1	TGTGCCAGCAGCGTAGGCCCCAAGGGGGCTAACACTGAAGCTTTCTTT	CASSVGPKGANTEAFF
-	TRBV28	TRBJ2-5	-	TGTGCCAGCAGTCCCTTGAAAGAGACCCAGTACTTC	CASSPLKETQYF
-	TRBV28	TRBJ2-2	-	TGTGCCAGCAGCCGCACAGGGTCCACCGGGGAGCTGTTTTTT	CASSRTGSTGELFF
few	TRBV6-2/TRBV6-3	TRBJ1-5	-	TGTGCCAGCCAAGTTGACAATCAGCCCCAGCATTTT	CASQVDNQPQHF
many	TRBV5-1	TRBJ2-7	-	TGCGCCAGCAGCTTGGAGGGCGCCCTCTCCTACGAGCAGTACTTC	CASSLEGALSYEQYF